What follows are 11 T cell receptor beta chains derived from one specimen sequenced in a study of identifying expanded T cells in peripheral blood. The data were produced by immunoSEQ multiplex PCR, yet TCRdb's version contains in-frame clones alone and is incomplete. The sample holds about 86,000 clones, 85% seen once. The specimen sequenced was blood. The receptor set was obtained from a person aged 18 to 69 in good health.

The rearrangement joins TRBV5-1 to TRBJ1-4, with a weak D call TRBD1 (5 bases). Germline V gene data show CDR1 as SGHRS and CDR2 as YFSETQ. The CDR3 runs 18 residues. Trimming took off 0 bases at V and 0 bases at J, with 15 bases between the two ends. The chain's CDR3 is CASSLVPTDDATNEKLFF. The CDR3 coding sequence is TGCGCCAGCAGCTTGGTACCGACAGATGATGCAACTAATGAAAAACTGTTTTTT.

The chain has TRBV19 and TRBJ2-7; 7 nucleotides line up with TRBD2. V shed 6 bases and J 5 bases; nucleotides not matched to a gene: 13. This CDR3 has 15 amino acids. The germline gives CDR1 LNHDA, CDR2 SQIVND (reference sequence). The CDR3 protein is CASSLGGMVWDEQYF. CDR3 sequence (DNA): TGTGCCAGTAGCCTGGGAGGGATGGTCTGGGACGAGCAGTACTTC. Variable domain in full (rest from reference TRBV19 and TRBJ2-7): DGGITQSPKYLFRKEGQNVTLSCEQNLNHDAMYWYRQDPGQGLRLIYYSQIVNDFQKGDIAEGYSVSREKKESFPLTVTSAQKNPTAFYLCASSLGGMVWDEQYFGPGTRLTVT.

The CDR3 is CASSQSLSNQPQHF. The CDR3 bases are TGCGCCAGCAGCCAATCGCTGTCCAATCAGCCCCAGCATTTT. The V gene is TRBV4-1, the J gene TRBJ1-5, with D uncertain. V was pared by 2 bases and J by 3 bases, with 8 bases between. This CDR3 contains 14 residues. The germline CDR1 and CDR2 sequences are MGHRA and YSYEKL.

The CDR3 bases are TGTGCCAGCAGTGGACCCACACTAGCGGGGGGCTACAATGAGCAGTTCTTC. It codes for CASSGPTLAGGYNEQFF. The chain links TRBV25-1 to TRBJ2-1; 12 nucleotides agree with TRBD2. J was trimmed by 3 bases and V by 4 bases; bases with no gene match: 7. This CDR3 comprises 17 residues. CDR1 is MGHDK, CDR2 SYGVNS, per germline.

This clone showed up just once. The rearrangement uses TRBV6-6 and TRBJ2-1; 7 bases match TRBD2. This CDR3 is 16 amino acids long. With V trimmed by 3 bases and J by 4 bases, 9 bases remained unmatched. Germline loops: CDR1 MNHNY, CDR2 SVGAGI (reference sequence). Written as DNA, the CDR3 is TGTGCCAGCAGTTATGTGGGCGGGGGAGCTTACAATGAGCAGTTCTTC. As protein: CASSYVGGGAYNEQFF.

This clone has more than one count but fewer than ten. This chain connects TRBV10-1 to TRBJ1-1; D call uncertain. Trimming cost V 6 bases and J 1 base, with 9 bases left between them. The CDR3 contains 13 residues. Germline loops: CDR1 WNHNN, CDR2 SYGVQD (reference sequence). The CDR3 region is CASRPDGNTEAFF. The CDR3 region has the DNA TGCGCCAGCAGACCGGACGGGAACACTGAAGCTTTCTTT.

The V and J genes are TRBV7-9 and TRBJ2-1, with 10 bases that match TRBD1. With 1 base clipped from V and 10 bases from J, the junction kept 7 bases outside the gene matches. The V gene's germline CDR1 is SEHNR and CDR2 FQNEAQ (reference sequence). The CDR3 sequence is 15 residues long. CDR3 DNA: TGTGCCAGCAGCTTAGGCCGGGACAGGGGAAAAGAGCAGTTCTTC. Translated: CASSLGRDRGKEQFF.

J is TRBJ1-3 and V is TRBV10-3, with 8 bases matching TRBD1. V was pared by 0 bases and J by 0 bases, with 4 bases of the junction left unmatched. This CDR3 region has 17 residues. Germline V gene sequence: CDR1 ENHRY, CDR2 SYGVKD. The CDR3 sequence: CAISESTTGGSGNTIYF. CDR3 in DNA: TGTGCCATCAGTGAGTCGACCACAGGGGGCTCTGGAAACACCATATATTTT.

J is TRBJ2-3 and V is TRBV10-3; 13 positions match TRBD2. Germline lookup yields CDR1 ENHRY and CDR2 SYGVKD. The ends lost 4 bases at V and 4 bases at J; junction bases unmatched: 8. The CDR3 sequence is 17 residues long. The CDR3 DNA is TGTGCCATCAGTGCGGGACTAGCGGGGATGGGAGCAGATACGCAGTATTTT. It is translated as CAISAGLAGMGADTQYF.

The V and J genes are TRBV19 and TRBJ2-7; perhaps TRBD1 as D (6 bases). This CDR3 spans 14 amino acids. Trimming stripped 3 bases from V and 6 bases from J, with 15 bases between. Germline assignment: CDR1 LNHDA and CDR2 SQIVND (reference sequence). The CDR3 coding sequence is TGTGCCAGTAGTATTCGTACAGGGATCGGCGAGCAGTACTTC. Protein sequence: CASSIRTGIGEQYF.

This chain links TRBV15 with TRBJ2-1; 10 nucleotides align to TRBD2. V shed 2 bases, J shed 2 bases, and the junction held 3 bases outside the gene matches. Germline CDR1 LNHNV, CDR2 YYDKDF (reference sequence). The CDR3 loop spans 16 amino acids. The CDR3 sequence: CATSRSTSGAYNEQFF. For the CDR3, the DNA is TGTGCCACCAGCAGATCCACTAGCGGGGCCTACAATGAGCAGTTCTTC.